This T cell receptor beta chain stems from a study of blood T cell repertoires in COVID-19. Study-wide context: Samples came from the United States, Italy and Spain, spanning acute and convalescent COVID-19.

Per the original methods: Reference gene primers were amplified, and this amplification served to estimate nucleated cell counts. Method: immunoSEQ multiplex PCR; TCRdb's copy keeps in-frame clones and lacks some. V, J and clone size derive from that table, while D and trimming were established from the DNA sequence. Among 55,000 to 90,000 clones listed, 88% were seen once. The V end lost 1 base, the J end lost 7 bases, and 14 bases lay between the germline ends. The CDR3 has 15 amino acids. Germline V CDR1 and CDR2: SNHLY, FYNNEI. V and J are TRBV2 and TRBJ1-5; tentative D call: TRBD1 (5 bases). The receptor comes from a human donor in a cohort sampled during active COVID-19. The sequenced sample was peripheral blood. The CDR3 DNA follows: TGTGCCAGCAGTGAAGAGGGAACAGGCGAGCAGCCCCAGCATTTT. Amino acids: CASSEEGTGEQPQHF.